This T cell receptor (beta chain) comes out of a study of control samples from healthy donors and cancer patients. This clone was seen only a few times. Generated by immunoSEQ multiplex PCR, the TCRdb table keeps only in-frame clones and is missing some. The repertoire includes approximately 100,000 clones, under 90% of them detected once, and over 2% sits in the top ten. The V and J ends lost 6 bases and 1 base respectively, with 13 bases between them. The germline V gene encodes CDR1 SNHLY and CDR2 FYNNEI. The CDR3 consists of 15 residues. The clonotype was recovered from a woman between 40 and 50 years old in good health. What was sequenced was blood. The genes are TRBV2 and TRBJ1-3; no clear D gene. Here the CDR3 DNA reads TGTGCCAGCAGCTCTTTAGCGGGTTCTGGAAACACCATATATTTT. This sequence encodes CASSSLAGSGNTIYF. Filled out from reference TRBV2 and TRBJ1-3, the complete variable domain reads EPEVTQTPSHQVTQMGQEVILRCVPISNHLYFYWYRQILGQKVEFLVSFYNNEISEKSEIFDDQFSVERPDGSNFTLKIRSTKLEDSAMYFCASSSLAGSGNTIYFGEGSWLTVV.